Given below is one T cell receptor beta chain in context. The target antigen is unknown. The data derive from a study of T cells in Graves' hyperthyroidism and ophthalmopathy. Overall study findings and caveats: Ophthalmopathy was predicted by the model a median of around 5.9 months ahead of onset.

What was amplified from RNA transcripts were TCR beta CDR3 regions. Initially, a first-round RT-PCR of the TCR CDR3 employed the HTBI primer set. TCRdb used MiXCR to reprocess the multiplex PCR reads, holding one entry per CDR3 protein. The sample consists of approximately 530,000 distinct CDR3 sequences, 20% of them appearing once. CDR3 length equals 11 residues. Trimming removed 10 bases from V and 5 bases from J; junction bases left unmatched: 4. Germline V gene lookup returns CDR1 MNHNS and CDR2 SASEGT. The TCR originated in a man in his forties or fifties with Graves' ophthalmopathy. The chain recombines TRBV6-1 with TRBJ1-2; 7 nucleotides line up with TRBD1. The sample taken for sequencing was blood. In DNA, the CDR3 is TGTGCCACCTCACAGGGGTATGGCTACACCTTC. Its protein is CATSQGYGYTF.